This TCR beta chain comes out of a study of CD8 T cells in ankylosing spondylitis. Whole-study results and caveats: Typical of ankylosing spondylitis blood, it appeared, was a TCR beta motif of under 10 highly homologous variants.

Regarding this clonotype: Its cognate antigen is unknown.

Germline V gives CDR1 DFQATT, CDR2 SNEGSKA (reference sequence). The CDR3 length is 13 residues. The V gene lost 8 bases and the J gene lost 1 base, with 14 bases spanning the gap. TCRdb re-analysed the 5' RACE reads in MiXCR, keeping a single row per CDR3 protein. In the table there are roughly 670,000 distinct CDR3 sequences, under 20% of which are singletons. The sequence was obtained from a male donor with ankylosing spondylitis. The chain employs TRBV20-1 and TRBJ1-1; D uncertain. The specimen sequenced was blood, either unsorted or a sorted T cell fraction (not recorded which). CDR3 DNA: TGCAGTACCCAACCCGGAGGGAACACTGAAGCTTTCTTT. Its protein is CSTQPGGNTEAFF.